This T cell receptor beta chain was observed in a study of CD8+ T cells in alopecia areata listed by TCRdb under 2018. Background on the whole study: Treated patients were enrolled in an open-label pilot trial of oral tofacitinib, 5 to 10 mg twice daily, for moderate-to-severe alopecia areata. Tofacitinib was given for 6 to 18 months, followed by 6 months of follow-up off drug to assess delayed response and recurrence. The SALT score, which quantifies the percentage of affected scalp surface area, was used to measure disease severity in treated patients. High-throughput TCRbeta sequencing was used to examine T cell clonal expansion in alopecia areata in both the C3H/HeJ mouse model and human patients. In humans, TCRbeta sequencing was performed on scalp tissue and on sorted CD4+ and CD8+ peripheral blood T cells from healthy controls and from patients with patchy or totalis/universalis alopecia areata. Biopsies were taken from tofacitinib-treated patients at baseline and again at 4 and 24 weeks into treatment, and several of those patients also had a later scalp biopsy. Clonality in the scalp was compared among normal scalp (n=4), patchy alopecia areata scalp (n=8), and alopecia totalis/universalis scalp (n=8). RNA came from the PAXgene miRNA kit for fixed scalp, the miRNeasy kit for PBMCs, and the RNeasy kit for mouse skin. TCRbeta CDR3 regions were amplified by immunoSEQ multiplex PCR with 35 Vbeta forward and 13 Jbeta reverse primers. What the authors observed across the whole study: Many expanded lesional clones persisted in scalp and blood during tofacitinib treatment, which may partly explain relapse after stopping treatment. Scalp clonality and the number of expanded CD8+ clones among the top 100 scalp clones were significantly decreased by tofacitinib. Unlike mouse skin, which is dominated by gammadelta T cells, normal human skin has resident alphabeta T cells that are also sequenced, and this complicates analysis of the scalp TCR repertoire. Because the treated cohort was small and included a single nonresponder, larger studies are needed to assess links between baseline CD8+ expansion and response. Shared TCR sequences between patients were less evident than in mice, which may be partly attributable to HLA diversity in the patient population. Lesional scalp, especially in alopecia totalis/universalis, showed higher clonality and more expanded CD8+ clones than normal scalp, suggesting antigenic drive.

The method was the immunoSEQ multiplex PCR assay. RNA was extracted from all samples and reverse transcribed into cDNA as template for TCR sequencing. First-strand cDNA was synthesized using SuperScript III with a 2:1 mix of oligo-dT and random hexamers. A synthetic immune receptor repertoire was used to measure amplification bias, and any remaining bias was corrected computationally. The published analysis was carried out like this. Raw reads were preprocessed to remove errors, and CDR3 was defined according to IMGT conventions as the region from the conserved cysteine to phenylalanine. Clonality was calculated as 1 minus Shannon entropy normalized by log2 of the number of productive unique TCRs. Whether each scalp clone was CD4 or CD8 was inferred by checking scalp TCRbeta sequences against the CD4 and CD8 repertoires from sorted blood. TCRdb stores this immuneACCESS table with in-frame sequences only. Part of the clones is absent; in the studies checked, under half of the shortfall reflects unresolved V genes, and no reason is known for the rest. The V and J calls and clone size come from that table; D and trimming were worked out from the DNA. The sample table records 150,000 to 200,000 clones; around three fifths of these occur just once. The ten largest clones capture 1.3% of the sample.

The CDR3 has 15 amino acids, counting the end cysteine and phenylalanine. Only the CDR3 portion is preserved as DNA: 45 bases, with reading frame beginning at the first base. Per the germline V gene, LGHNA is the CDR1 and YSLEER is the CDR2. Germline trimming amounts to 2 bases on V and 5 bases on J, with 6 as the count of junction bases outside the gene matches. The sample's treatment or condition, from its label and the paper: oral pan-JAK inhibitor, 5-10 mg twice daily. Lesional scalp punch biopsies and peripheral blood were collected from alopecia areata patients. After PBMCs were isolated by density centrifugation and stained for CD3, CD4 and CD8, a FACSAria was used to sort CD4+ and CD8+ T cells. For this clone: Its antigen is still unknown. Per-nucleotide qualities are absent, and no much larger clonotype sits a single base away.

The sequence joins TRBV4-3 to TRBJ2-5; 9 junctional bases match TRBD2. This clonotype originated in a human donor with alopecia areata. The material sequenced was CD4+ T cells sorted from blood, taken around week 50, from a patient treated with tofacitinib. The CDR3 region: CASSQRSSGAETQYF. At the DNA level, the sequence is TGCGCCAGCAGCCAACGGTCTAGCGGGGCCGAGACCCAGTACTTC.